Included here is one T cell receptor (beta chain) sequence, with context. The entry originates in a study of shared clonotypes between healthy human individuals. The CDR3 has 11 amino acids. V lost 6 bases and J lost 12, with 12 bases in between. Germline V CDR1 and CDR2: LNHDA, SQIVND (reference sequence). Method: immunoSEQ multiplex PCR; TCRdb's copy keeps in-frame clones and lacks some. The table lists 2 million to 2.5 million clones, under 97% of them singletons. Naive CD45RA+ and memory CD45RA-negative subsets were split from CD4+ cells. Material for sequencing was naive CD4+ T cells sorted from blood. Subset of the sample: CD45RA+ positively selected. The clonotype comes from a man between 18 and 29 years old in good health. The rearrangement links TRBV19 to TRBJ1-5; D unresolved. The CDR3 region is CASRSSYLQHF. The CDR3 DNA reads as TGTGCCAGTAGGAGCAGTTATCTCCAGCATTTT. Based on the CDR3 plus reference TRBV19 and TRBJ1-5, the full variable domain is DGGITQSPKYLFRKEGQNVTLSCEQNLNHDAMYWYRQDPGQGLRLIYYSQIVNDFQKGDIAEGYSVSREKKESFPLTVTSAQKNPTAFYLCASRSSYLQHFGDGTRLSIL.